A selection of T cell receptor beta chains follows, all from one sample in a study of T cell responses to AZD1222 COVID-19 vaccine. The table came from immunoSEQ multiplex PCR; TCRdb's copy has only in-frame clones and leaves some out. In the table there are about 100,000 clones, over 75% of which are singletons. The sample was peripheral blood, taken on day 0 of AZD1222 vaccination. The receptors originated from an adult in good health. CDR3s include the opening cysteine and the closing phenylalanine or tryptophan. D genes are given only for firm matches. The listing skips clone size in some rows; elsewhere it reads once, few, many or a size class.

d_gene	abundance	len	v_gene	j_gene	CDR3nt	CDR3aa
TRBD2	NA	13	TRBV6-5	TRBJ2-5	TGTGCCAGCAGCTGGACTAGCCAAGAGACCCAGTACTTC	CASSWTSQETQYF
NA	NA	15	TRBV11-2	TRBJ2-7	TGTGCCAGCAGCCCGTATCCACAGGGAACTTTCGAGCAGTACTTC	CASSPYPQGTFEQYF
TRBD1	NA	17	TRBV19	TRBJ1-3	TGTGCCAGTAGTATAGCTGGGACAGCTATCTCTGGAAACACCATATATTTT	CASSIAGTAISGNTIYF
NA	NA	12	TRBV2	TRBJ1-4	TGTGCCAGCTACCGACCGGGGCTGGGTTGGTTTTTT	CASYRPGLGWFF
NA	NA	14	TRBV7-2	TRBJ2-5	TGTGCCAGCAGCCCAGAGTCAGCGGAAGAGACCCAGTACTTC	CASSPESAEETQYF
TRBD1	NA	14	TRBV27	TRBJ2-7	TGTGCCAGCAGTCAGGGACAGGCTACCTACGAGCAGTACTTC	CASSQGQATYEQYF
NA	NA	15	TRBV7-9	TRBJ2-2	TGTGCCAGCACCGCAAGACAGCTAGACACCGGGGAGCTGTTTTTT	CASTARQLDTGELFF
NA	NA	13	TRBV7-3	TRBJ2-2	TGTGCCAGCAGCCCCCACGGGGCCGGGGAGCTGTTTTTT	CASSPHGAGELFF
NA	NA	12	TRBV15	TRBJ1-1	TGTGCCACCAGCAGAGATTGGGATGAAGCTTTCTTT	CATSRDWDEAFF
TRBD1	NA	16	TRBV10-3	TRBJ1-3	TGTGCCATCAGTGAGACCCGGGACAGCTCTGGAAACACCATATATTTT	CAISETRDSSGNTIYF
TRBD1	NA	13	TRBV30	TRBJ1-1	TGTGCCAGACAGGGCGAGGAGAACACTGAAGCTTTCTTT	CARQGEENTEAFF
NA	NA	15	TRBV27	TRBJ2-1	TGTGCCAGCCAAGGTGTCGCAGGGACTTACAATGAGCAGTTCTTC	CASQGVAGTYNEQFF
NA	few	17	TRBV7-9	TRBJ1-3	TGTGCCAGCAGCCCCCTAGCAATATGGGGGACGGAAAACACCATATATTTT	CASSPLAIWGTENTIYF
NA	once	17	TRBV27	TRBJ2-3	TGTGCCAGCAGCCGTCCCCCTTTGGACGAGTACGGGGATACGCAGTATTTT	CASSRPPLDEYGDTQYF
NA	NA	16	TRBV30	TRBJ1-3	TGTGCCTGGAGTGGACTTGGGCAGCTCTCTGGAAACACCATATATTTT	CAWSGLGQLSGNTIYF
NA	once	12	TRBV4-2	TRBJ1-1	TGTGCCAGCAGCCAACCCTCGACGCGGGCTTTCTTT	CASSQPSTRAFF
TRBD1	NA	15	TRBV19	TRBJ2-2	TGTGCCAGTAGTTTCAGGGACAGGGTCCCCGGGGAGCTGTTTTTT	CASSFRDRVPGELFF
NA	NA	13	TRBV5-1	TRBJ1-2	TGCGCCAGCAGCTTGCCGGAAAACTATGGCTACACCTTC	CASSLPENYGYTF
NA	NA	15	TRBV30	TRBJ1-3	TGTGCCTGGAGTGTATGGCGGGTTAGTGGAAACACCATATATTTT	CAWSVWRVSGNTIYF
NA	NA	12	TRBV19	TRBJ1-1	TGTGCCAGTAGCCGAGTGAACACTGAAGCTTTCTTT	CASSRVNTEAFF
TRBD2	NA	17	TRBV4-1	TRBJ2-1	TGCGCCAGCAGCCAAGTACTCAGCGGGGGGGGTTACAATGAGCAGTTCTTC	CASSQVLSGGGYNEQFF
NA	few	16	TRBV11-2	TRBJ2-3	TGTGCCAGCAGCCCGTGGGCCAGGGAGATCACAGATACGCAGTATTTT	CASSPWAREITDTQYF
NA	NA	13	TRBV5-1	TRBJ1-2	TGCGCCAGCAGCCCCGTCGGGGACTATGGCTACACCTTC	CASSPVGDYGYTF
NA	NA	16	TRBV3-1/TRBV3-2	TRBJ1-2	TGTGCCAGCAGCCAAGGTAGTGCAGGGGAACACTATGGCTACACCTTC	CASSQGSAGEHYGYTF
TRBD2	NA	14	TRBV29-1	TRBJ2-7	TGCAGCGTTGGTACCCTAGCGGGGGCCTACGAGCAGTACTTC	CSVGTLAGAYEQYF
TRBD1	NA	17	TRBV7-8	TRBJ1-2	TGTGCCAGCAGCTTAGCAAGACAGGGACAGACTAACTATGGCTACACCTTC	CASSLARQGQTNYGYTF
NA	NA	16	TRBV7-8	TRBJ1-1	TGTGCCAGCAGCTTAGCGCGCCCGGGGGCGGGCACTGAAGCTTTCTTT	CASSLARPGAGTEAFF
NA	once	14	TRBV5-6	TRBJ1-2	TGTGCCAGCAGCTCGACCCCAGGGGCGGGTGGCTACACCTTC	CASSSTPGAGGYTF
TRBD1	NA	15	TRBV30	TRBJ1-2	TGTGCCTCCACCGGACAGGCTGACCCTAACTATGGCTACACCTTC	CASTGQADPNYGYTF
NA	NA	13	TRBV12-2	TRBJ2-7	TGTGCAAGTCGCTTAGAGGGCAGCTACGAGCAGTACTTC	CASRLEGSYEQYF
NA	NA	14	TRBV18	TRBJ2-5	TGTGCCAGCTCACCCTCCCGGGTTCAAGAGACCCAGTACTTC	CASSPSRVQETQYF
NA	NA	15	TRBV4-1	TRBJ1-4	TGCGCCAGCAGCCAAGTCGGGCTGCATAATGAAAAACTGTTTTTT	CASSQVGLHNEKLFF
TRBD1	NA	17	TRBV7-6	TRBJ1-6	TGTGCCAGCAGCTTAGCGGACAGGAGCTCCTATAATTCACCCCTCCACTTT	CASSLADRSSYNSPLHF
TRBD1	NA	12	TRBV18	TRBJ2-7	TGTGCCAGCTCGAGGACAGGGGATGAGCAGTACTTC	CASSRTGDEQYF
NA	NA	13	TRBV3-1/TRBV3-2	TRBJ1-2	TGTGCCAGCAGCCCTCACGGGGCCTATGGCTACACCTTC	CASSPHGAYGYTF
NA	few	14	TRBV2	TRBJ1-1	TGTGCCAGCAGACGGGCGCGGGGAGACACTGAAGCTTTCTTT	CASRRARGDTEAFF
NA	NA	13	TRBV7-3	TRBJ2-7	TGTGCCAGCAGCTTAGGCAGAGACTACGAGCAGTACTTC	CASSLGRDYEQYF